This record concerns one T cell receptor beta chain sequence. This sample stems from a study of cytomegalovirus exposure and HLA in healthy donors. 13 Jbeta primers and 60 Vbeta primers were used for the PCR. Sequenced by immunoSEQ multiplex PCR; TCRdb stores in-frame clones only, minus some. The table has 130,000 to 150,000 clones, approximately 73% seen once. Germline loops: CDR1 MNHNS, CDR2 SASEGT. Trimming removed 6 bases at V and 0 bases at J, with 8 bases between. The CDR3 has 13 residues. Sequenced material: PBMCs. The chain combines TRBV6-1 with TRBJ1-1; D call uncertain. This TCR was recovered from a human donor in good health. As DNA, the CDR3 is TGTGCCAGCAGACAGAACATGAACACTGAAGCTTTCTTT. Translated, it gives CASRQNMNTEAFF.